The 20 T cell receptor beta chains in this list originate from one sample, sequenced in a study of T cell responses to AZD1222 COVID-19 vaccine. Here immunoSEQ multiplex PCR was the method, and the copy in TCRdb shows in-frame clones only, minus some. The repertoire holds 100,000 to 150,000 clones, 80% to 95% seen once, with 1.1% in the top ten. The starting material was peripheral blood, obtained 28 days after the second AZD1222 dose. The source is an adult who received the AZD1222 COVID-19 vaccine.

V and J are TRBV21-1 and TRBJ2-5. TRBV21-1 is tagged as a pseudogene. CDR3 length equals 15 residues. The CDR3 spells CASSKGSGAEETQYF. The CDR3 DNA sequence: TGTGCCAGCAGCAAAGGGTCCGGGGCGGAGGAGACCCAGTACTTC.

V and J are TRBV5-5 and TRBJ2-7; no reliable D call. The germline gives CDR1 SGHKS, CDR2 YYEKEE (reference sequence). The V end was cut by 0 bases, the J end by 4 bases, with 2 bases between. This CDR3 spans 11 amino acids. CDR3 nucleotide sequence: TGTGCCAGCAGCTTGGGATACGAGCAGTACTTC. Protein sequence: CASSLGYEQYF.

The V call is TRBV6-2 or TRBV6-3, the J call TRBJ2-3; no definite D call. The germline gives CDR1 MNHEY, CDR2 SVGEGT. V gave up 0 bases and J gave up 2 bases, with 12 bases separating them. This CDR3 contains 16 residues. For the CDR3, the DNA is TGTGCCAGCAGTTACTCTAAAATGATTTACACAGATACGCAGTATTTT. Its protein product is CASSYSKMIYTDTQYF.

The V call is TRBV6-2 or TRBV6-3, the J call TRBJ1-5; TRBD1 might be the D (5 bases). Germline V gene data show CDR1 as MNHEY and CDR2 as SVGEGT. CDR3 size: 15 residues. The V end lost 2 bases, the J end lost 6 bases, and 14 bases lay between the germline ends. The CDR3 region has the DNA TGTGCCAGCAGTTACGGAGGGGCTCATAGTCAGCCCCAGCATTTT. Its protein is CASSYGGAHSQPQHF.

The CDR3 protein is CASSSGGRVQFNEQFF. Here the CDR3 DNA reads TGTGCCAGCAGCTCGGGTGGACGGGTACAGTTCAATGAGCAGTTCTTC. V usage is TRBV7-8 and J usage is TRBJ2-1, with unresolved D. This CDR3 spans 16 amino acids. V lost 4 bases, J lost 6 bases, and 19 bases lay in between. Germline V lookup: CDR1 SGHVS, CDR2 FQNEAQ.

The V and J genes are TRBV28 and TRBJ1-6, with D maybe TRBD1 (6 bases). Trimming shortened V by 5 bases and J by 3 bases, and 11 bases separated the two germline ends. CDR3 length: 15 amino acids. From germline, CDR1 is MDHEN and CDR2 SYDVKM. In DNA form, the CDR3 reads TGTGCCAGCAGTGTACAGGGCATCTATAATTCACCCCTCCACTTT. This translates into CASSVQGIYNSPLHF. The full variable domain, rest sourced from reference TRBV28 and TRBJ1-6, is DVKVTQSSRYLVKRTGEKVFLECVQDMDHENMFWYRQDPGLGLRLIYFSYDVKMKEKGDIPEGYSVSREKKERFSLILESASTNQTSMYLCASSVQGIYNSPLHFGNGTRLTVT.

This sequence joins TRBV6-4 and TRBJ2-1, with 8 bases that match TRBD1. Germline V gives CDR1 MRHNA, CDR2 SNTAGT. Unmatched junction bases numbered 7, after V lost 6 bases and J lost 6 bases. The length of the CDR3 is 14 residues. This CDR3 is CASSTWDRSNEQFF. The CDR3 DNA reads as TGTGCCAGCAGCACCTGGGACAGGTCCAATGAGCAGTTCTTC.

This clone was observed a few times. This CDR3 is CASSREDFYGYTF. CDR3 sequence (DNA): TGTGCCAGCAGCAGGGAAGATTTCTATGGCTACACCTTC. V and J are TRBV3-1 (or the pseudogene TRBV3-2) and TRBJ1-2; no clear D gene. Trimming took off 5 bases at V and 4 bases at J, with 11 bases between the two ends. The CDR3 totals 13 residues. Looked up from germline, CDR1 is LGHDT and CDR2 is YNNKEL (reference sequence).

This chain links TRBV2 with TRBJ2-7, with D perhaps matching TRBD2 (5 bases). V was trimmed by 7 bases and J by 1 base, leaving 8 bases between them. Germline values: CDR1 SNHLY, CDR2 FYNNEI. The CDR3 runs 12 residues. The CDR3 reads CASTRDSYEQYF. The CDR3 bases are TGTGCCAGCACCCGGGATTCCTACGAGCAGTACTTC.

The V and J genes are TRBV11-1 and TRBJ2-2; D gene uncertain. The V end lost 5 bases, the J end lost 4 bases, and 11 bases lay between the germline ends. The CDR3 length is 14 residues. The V gene's germline CDR1 is SGHAT and CDR2 FQDESV (reference sequence). CDR3 residues: CASSPIVGTGELFF. The DNA of the CDR3 is TGTGCCAGCAGCCCCATAGTCGGCACCGGGGAGCTGTTTTTT.

This chain uses TRBV4-3 with TRBJ2-7; D is possibly TRBD2 (6 bases). Trimming removed 0 bases from V and 5 bases from J, with 17 bases in between. CDR1 is LGHNA and CDR2 is YSLEER in the germline V gene. The CDR3 is 16 residues long. This chain's CDR3 is CASSQERAARGNEQYF. The CDR3 DNA is TGCGCCAGCAGCCAAGAACGGGCAGCGCGGGGCAACGAGCAGTACTTC.

The V gene is TRBV18, the J gene TRBJ2-6; D is uncertain. Germline CDR1 KGHSH, CDR2 LQKENI. The CDR3 spans 18 residues. V dropped 5 bases and J dropped 0 bases, with 17 bases sitting between them. The CDR3 DNA sequence: TGTGCCAGCTCAACGGTCGGGCCAACCCTCTCTGGGGCCAACGTCCTGACTTTC. Protein sequence: CASSTVGPTLSGANVLTF.

This chain joins TRBV7-8 and TRBJ2-2; 9 bases are shared with TRBD2. J gave up 4 bases and V 2 bases, and 5 bases lay outside the gene matches. Germline lookup yields CDR1 SGHVS and CDR2 FQNEAQ. The CDR3 is 16 amino acids. The CDR3 DNA sequence: TGTGCCAGCAGCTTACCGCGGGGGGGCGGCACCGGGGAGCTGTTTTTT. Protein product: CASSLPRGGGTGELFF.

This chain connects TRBV5-5 to TRBJ1-1; TRBD1 matches 9 bases. CDR1 is SGHKS, CDR2 YYEKEE, per germline (reference sequence). The CDR3 sequence is 13 residues long. V lost 3 bases and J lost 7; bases outside the gene matches: 4. CDR3 bases: TGTGCCAGCAGCTCGGACAGGGGTGGTGAAGCTTTCTTT. This sequence encodes CASSSDRGGEAFF. Combining the CDR3 with reference TRBV5-5 and TRBJ1-1 gives the whole variable domain DAGVTQSPTHLIKTRGQQVTLRCSPISGHKSVSWYQQVLGQGPQFIFQYYEKEERGRGNFPDRFSARQFPNYSSELNVNALLLGDSALYLCASSSDRGGEAFFGQGTRLTVV.

This rearrangement joins TRBV10-3 to TRBJ2-1, with 10 bases matching TRBD1. The V gene end was trimmed by 7 bases and the J gene end by 5 bases; junction bases not matched to a gene: 8. This CDR3 is built from 15 residues. Germline CDR1 and CDR2: ENHRY and SYGVKD. Here the CDR3 DNA reads TGTGCCATCAAGGGGGGACAGGGGCATAACAATGAGCAGTTCTTC. It yields the protein CAIKGGQGHNNEQFF.

This clone was observed a handful of times. The genes are TRBV30 and TRBJ1-5; D gene unclear. Germline CDR1 reads GTSNPN; CDR2 reads SVGIG (reference sequence). This CDR3 spans 15 amino acids. The V and J ends lost 0 bases and 6 bases respectively, with 15 bases between them. Here the CDR3 reads CAWSVRLGGGQPQHF. The CDR3 nucleotides read TGTGCCTGGAGTGTACGACTCGGTGGCGGTCAGCCCCAGCATTTT.

The rearrangement uses TRBV5-1 and TRBJ1-5; D is undetermined. V lost 1 base, J lost 5 bases, and 10 bases lay in between. The CDR3 covers 14 residues. The germline V gene has CDR1 SGHRS and CDR2 YFSETQ. The CDR3: CASSLSQGDQPQHF. As DNA, the CDR3 is TGCGCCAGCAGCTTGAGTCAAGGAGATCAGCCCCAGCATTTT.

V and J are TRBV5-1 and TRBJ2-7; 11 bases line up with TRBD2. The CDR3 contains 16 residues. CDR1 SGHRS and CDR2 YFSETQ come from the germline V gene. Germline trimming cut 0 bases from V and 0 bases from J; bases unmatched to any gene: 2. In DNA, the CDR3 is TGCGCCAGCAGCTTGGGACTAGCGGGGTTCTCCTACGAGCAGTACTTC. Translating it yields CASSLGLAGFSYEQYF.

This chain uses TRBV14 with TRBJ2-1, with D hard to call. V gave up 0 bases and J gave up 3 bases, with 6 bases separating them. In germline, CDR1 is SGHDN, CDR2 FVKESK. This CDR3 comprises 14 residues. In DNA, the CDR3 is TGTGCCAGCAGCCAAGATCTAGGCTACAATGAGCAGTTCTTC. Translated: CASSQDLGYNEQFF.

V usage is TRBV19 and J usage is TRBJ1-5, with D possibly being TRBD1 (5 bases). Germline loops: CDR1 LNHDA, CDR2 SQIVND (reference sequence). V was trimmed by 4 bases and J by 5 bases, leaving 9 bases between them. The CDR3 spans 13 residues. The DNA of the CDR3 is TGTGCCAGTAGTAAGACAGCCGATCAGCCCCAGCATTTT. It yields the protein CASSKTADQPQHF.